The 23 T cell receptor beta chains below come from one sample, sequenced in a study of T-cell memory formation after mild COVID-19. MiXCR was run by TCRdb on the 5' RACE reads, yielding one entry per CDR3 protein. The sample holds 530,000 or so distinct CDR3 sequences, roughly 17% seen once. The sequenced material came from PBMCs or a T cell subset sorted from them (not recorded which). These receptor sequences come from an adult woman who had mild COVID-19 (a few samples of this study predate the infection). Cell type and time point are not known.

The chain joins TRBV4-2 to TRBJ2-1; no definite D call. This CDR3 is built from 15 residues. V lost 0 bases and J 9 bases, leaving 15 bases between the germline ends. The germline V gene encodes CDR1 LGHNA and CDR2 YNFKEQ. For the CDR3, the DNA is TGTGCCAGCAGCCAAGATGGCCATGGGAATGGTGAGCAGTTCTTC. Translating it yields CASSQDGHGNGEQFF.

V and J are TRBV6-2 or TRBV6-3 and TRBJ2-1; TRBD2 aligns across 10 bases. CDR3 length: 15 residues. Per the germline V gene, CDR1 is MNHEY and CDR2 is SVGEGT. J gave up 1 base and V 8 bases, and 5 bases lay outside the gene matches. The CDR3 bases are TGTGCCAGCGGCCTAGCGGGAGTATCCTACAATGAGCAGTTCTTC. Residues: CASGLAGVSYNEQFF.

This chain uses TRBV19 with TRBJ1-2; 10 bases align to TRBD1. Germline V gene lookup returns CDR1 LNHDA and CDR2 SQIVND (reference sequence). V lost 5 bases and J lost 13; bases outside the gene matches: 13. The length of the CDR3 is 14 residues. The CDR3 protein is CASSPRDRGGSGTF. The CDR3 nucleotides read TGTGCCAGTAGTCCCCGGGACAGGGGAGGTTCCGGCACCTTC. Full variable domain (missing parts from reference TRBV19 and TRBJ1-2): DGGITQSPKYLFRKEGQNVTLSCEQNLNHDAMYWYRQDPGQGLRLIYYSQIVNDFQKGDIAEGYSVSREKKESFPLTVTSAQKNPTAFYLCASSPRDRGGSGTFGSGTRLTVV.

The rearrangement uses TRBV27 and TRBJ2-7, with D perhaps TRBD1 or TRBD2 (6 bases each). CDR3 length: 15 residues. CDR1 is MNHEY and CDR2 is SMNVEV in the germline V gene (reference sequence). Trimming pared 5 bases from V and 2 bases from J, leaving 16 bases between. The CDR3, as DNA: TGTGCCAGCAGTCCGATCGGGGGCGCGACCTACGAGCAGTACTTC. Protein: CASSPIGGATYEQYF.

A few counts support this clonotype. This rearrangement joins TRBV25-1 to TRBJ1-4, with D perhaps TRBD1 (5 bases). In germline, CDR1 is MGHDK, CDR2 SYGVNS. Trimming pared 1 base from V and 2 bases from J, leaving 11 bases between. There are 16 residues in the CDR3. This CDR3 is CASSEFKGLTNEKLFF. The CDR3 DNA reads as TGTGCCAGCAGTGAATTTAAGGGGTTGACTAATGAAAAACTGTTTTTT.

This clonotype was detected only a few times. The chain joins TRBV27 to TRBJ1-1, with 7 bases aligning to TRBD1. V dropped 2 bases and J dropped 6; count of bases not matched to a gene: 18. Germline V gene lookup returns CDR1 MNHEY and CDR2 SMNVEV (reference sequence). The length of the CDR3 is 18 residues. CDR3 bases: TGTGCCAGCAGTTTAACGGGCAGGGGGATCTCCTATGTCTCTGAAGCTTTCTTT. The encoded protein is CASSLTGRGISYVSEAFF.

The chain uses TRBV6-5 and TRBJ1-4; D remains ambiguous. Germline V gene data show CDR1 as MNHEY and CDR2 as SVGAGI. V was cut by 0 bases and J by 4 bases, with 6 bases left in between. The CDR3 loop spans 14 amino acids. CDR3 sequence (DNA): TGTGCCAGCAGTTACTCTCGGGGTAATGAAAAACTGTTTTTT. Amino acid sequence: CASSYSRGNEKLFF.

The chain uses TRBV20-1 and TRBJ2-1; TRBD1 agrees at 9 bases. CDR3 size: 17 residues. Germline V lookup: CDR1 DFQATT, CDR2 SNEGSKA (reference sequence). After removal of 6 bases from V and 0 bases from J, the junction contained 12 bases not matched to a gene. The CDR3 here is CSAAGTGNPSSYNEQFF. CDR3 DNA sequence: TGCAGTGCAGCCGGGACAGGGAATCCGAGCTCCTACAATGAGCAGTTCTTC.

J is TRBJ2-7 and V is TRBV27; D is possibly TRBD1 (5 bases). The V end lost 0 bases, the J end lost 4 bases, and 10 bases lay between the germline ends. Germline V CDR1 and CDR2: MNHEY, SMNVEV (reference sequence). The CDR3 runs 14 residues. The CDR3 bases are TGTGCCAGCAGTTTATCCTCCCCAGGGTACGAGCAGTACTTC. Translated: CASSLSSPGYEQYF.

This clonotype has a handful of counts. The chain links TRBV7-8 to TRBJ2-1; D is perhaps TRBD2 (6 bases). The V and J ends lost 0 bases and 6 bases respectively, with 12 bases between them. Germline CDR1 is SGHVS and CDR2 is FQNEAQ. The length of the CDR3 is 15 residues. DNA of the CDR3: TGTGCCAGCAGCTTAGCGGCGGGATCGGTCAATGAGCAGTTCTTC. Encoded protein: CASSLAAGSVNEQFF. The variable domain in full, with the rest retrieved from reference TRBV7-8 and TRBJ2-1, is GAGVSQSPRYKVAKRGQDVALRCDPISGHVSLFWYQQALGQGPEFLTYFQNEAQLDKSGLPSDRFFAERPEGSVSTLKIQRTQQEDSAVYLCASSLAAGSVNEQFFGPGTRLTVL.

The V call is TRBV15, the J call TRBJ2-5; TRBD2 matches 12 bases. This CDR3 contains 20 residues. The V and J ends lost 0 bases and 4 bases, in that order; junction bases with no gene match: 15. The germline CDR1 and CDR2 sequences are LNHNV and YYDKDF (reference sequence). CDR3 nucleotide sequence: TGTGCCACCAGCAGAGATTCGTCTGGACTAGCGGGGAACCAAAGAGAGACCCAGTACTTC. It translates to CATSRDSSGLAGNQRETQYF.

V gene TRBV6-2 or TRBV6-3 combines with J gene TRBJ1-1; 7 nucleotides agree with TRBD1. Per the germline V gene, CDR1 is MNHEY and CDR2 is SVGEGT. The CDR3 has 15 residues. J lost 7 bases, V lost 0 bases, and 8 bases had no gene match. The CDR3 DNA is TGTGCCAGCAGTTACTCGCAGGGGGTACGAAGTGAAGCTTTCTTT. This gives the protein CASSYSQGVRSEAFF.

The rearrangement links TRBV7-9 to TRBJ2-3; TRBD2 aligns across 10 bases. Per the germline V gene, CDR1 is SEHNR and CDR2 is FQNEAQ (reference sequence). The CDR3 is 16 residues long. Trimming at V came to 1 base and at J to 6 bases, leaving 7 bases not matched to a gene. The CDR3 loop is CASSLVLAGNGDTQYF. CDR3 DNA sequence: TGTGCCAGCAGCTTAGTACTAGCGGGGAACGGGGATACGCAGTATTTT.

This clonotype was seen a few times. V gene TRBV20-1 combines with J gene TRBJ2-5; D possibly corresponds to TRBD2 (6 bases). Trimming removed 7 bases at V and 5 bases at J, with 14 bases between. Germline CDR1 is DFQATT and CDR2 is SNEGSKA (reference sequence). The CDR3 consists of 12 residues. The CDR3 region has the DNA TGCAGTGGGACGGGACTCGGGGAGACCCAGTACTTC. Its protein is CSGTGLGETQYF.

The chain has TRBV29-1 and TRBJ2-1; 9 positions agree with TRBD1. CDR3 length: 14 amino acids. The V segment lost 4 bases and the J segment 6 bases; nucleotides outside the gene matches: 7. In germline, CDR1 is SQVTM, CDR2 ANQGSEA. The CDR3 coding sequence is TGCAGCGTTGTCCGGGGACAGGGAGGCAATGAGCAGTTCTTC. Its translation is CSVVRGQGGNEQFF.

This clonotype was detected ten times or more. V usage is TRBV7-9 and J usage is TRBJ2-1; D may be TRBD1 (5 bases). This CDR3 has 14 residues. Trimming removed 1 base from V and 4 bases from J, with 8 bases in between. Germline V gene sequence: CDR1 SEHNR, CDR2 FQNEAQ (reference sequence). CDR3 region: CASSLEDRYNEQFF. In DNA, the CDR3 is TGTGCCAGCAGCTTAGAAGACAGATACAATGAGCAGTTCTTC.

This clonotype was found many times. The V call is TRBV12-3 or TRBV12-4, the J call TRBJ2-3; 13 bases map to TRBD2. The CDR3 spans 14 residues. V shed 4 bases, J shed 6 bases, and the junction held 1 base outside the gene matches. The CDR3 DNA is TGTGCCAGCAGTTGGACTAGCGGGGGCGATACGCAGTATTTT. It yields the protein CASSWTSGGDTQYF.

This clonotype was seen more than once but under ten times. The chain recombines TRBV6-5 with TRBJ2-1, with D unclear. Germline V CDR1 and CDR2: MNHEY, SVGAGI. The CDR3 sequence is 13 residues long. The V gene lost 4 bases and the J gene lost 6 bases, with 10 bases spanning the gap. The CDR3 reads CASSSPLRNEQFF. The CDR3 bases are TGTGCCAGCAGTTCCCCCCTACGCAATGAGCAGTTCTTC.

This clonotype was counted many times. The chain carries TRBV14 and TRBJ2-6, with 9 positions matching TRBD1. The V segment lost 6 bases and the J segment 4 bases; nucleotides outside the gene matches: 7. Looked up from germline, CDR1 is SGHDN and CDR2 is FVKESK. There are 16 residues in the CDR3. CDR3 sequence reads: CASSFHRGQGANVLTF. CDR3 DNA sequence: TGTGCCAGCAGTTTCCACAGGGGGCAGGGGGCCAACGTCCTGACTTTC.

The table lists this clonotype with many counts. The V and J genes are TRBV6-5 and TRBJ1-2; D is unresolved. CDR3 length equals 14 residues. Germline assignment: CDR1 MNHEY and CDR2 SVGAGI. V shed 0 bases and J shed 2 bases, with 7 bases lying between them. CDR3 residues: CASSYSLYNYGYTF. CDR3 DNA sequence: TGTGCCAGCAGTTACTCGCTCTACAACTATGGCTACACCTTC.

This clonotype was found a few times. The rearrangement joins TRBV5-1 to TRBJ1-2, with 7 bases identical to TRBD1. CDR3 length: 14 residues. The ends lost 5 bases at V and 4 bases at J; junction bases unmatched: 8. CDR1 and CDR2 from the germline V gene are SGHRS and YFSETQ. The CDR3: CASRASTGSYGYTF. The CDR3 DNA follows: TGCGCCAGCAGGGCTTCGACAGGGAGCTATGGCTACACCTTC.

This clonotype occurred a few times. This chain uses TRBV25-1 with TRBJ2-5; perhaps D is TRBD1 or TRBD2 (6 bases each). The germline V and J ends were trimmed by 6 bases and 2 bases, with 16 bases remaining between them. Germline CDR1 reads MGHDK; CDR2 reads SYGVNS. The CDR3 is 15 residues long. CDR3 sequence (DNA): TGTGCCAGCAGGAGAAGGGGGACTGCGCAAGAGACCCAGTACTTC. This translates into CASRRRGTAQETQYF.

This clonotype has just a few counts. The DNA of the CDR3 is TGCAGTGCTAGAGATACTAGCGGGAGCAGCACCGGGGAGCTGTTTTTT. Translating it yields CSARDTSGSSTGELFF. The chain combines TRBV20-1 with TRBJ2-2; the match to TRBD2 covers 11 bases. J gave up 4 bases and V 0 bases, and 4 bases lay outside the gene matches. The CDR3 runs to 16 residues. Germline CDR1 and CDR2: DFQATT and SNEGSKA (reference sequence).